The 29 T cell receptor beta chains below were found in one sample sequenced in a study of blood T cell repertoires in COVID-19. Clones were read by immunoSEQ multiplex PCR, and TCRdb kept only the in-frame ones, dropping some. The repertoire holds 350,000 to 500,000 clones, with around nine tenths as singletons. The sequenced sample was PBMCs or T cells enriched from blood (not recorded which). These receptors were obtained from a woman between 18 and 30 years old who had been exposed to COVID-19.

This clone has just a few counts. V usage is TRBV7-9 and J usage is TRBJ2-1, with 8 bases matching TRBD2. The V gene's germline CDR1 is SEHNR and CDR2 FQNEAQ (reference sequence). V lost 5 bases and J lost 5; bases outside the gene matches: 5. The CDR3 sequence is 14 residues long. The CDR3 coding sequence is TGTGCCAGCAGCGTCGGACTAGCCGACAATGAGCAGTTCTTC. Translated, it gives CASSVGLADNEQFF.

The rearrangement joins TRBV25-1 to TRBJ1-1, with D possibly TRBD1 on 5 matching bases. The V and J ends lost 10 bases and 3 bases respectively, with 18 bases between them. In germline, CDR1 is MGHDK, CDR2 SYGVNS. This CDR3 region has 14 residues. CDR3 residues: CATSPGRFHTEAFF. CDR3 coding DNA: TGTGCCACCAGCCCAGGGCGATTTCACACTGAAGCTTTCTTT.

This clone was detected only a few times. V and J are TRBV5-4 and TRBJ2-3; 10 bases are a match to TRBD2. Germline-derived CDR1 and CDR2 are SGHNT and YYREEE (reference sequence). With V trimmed by 4 bases and J by 3 bases, 5 bases remained unmatched. The CDR3 is 15 amino acids. CDR3 sequence reads: CASSPPGLATDTQYF. CDR3 nucleotides: TGTGCCAGCAGCCCCCCGGGACTAGCGACAGATACGCAGTATTTT.

The table lists this clone with a count of one. The V and J genes are TRBV28 and TRBJ1-1; 8 nucleotides agree with TRBD1. Losses at the gene ends were 3 bases for V and 6 bases for J; bases not matched to a gene: 21. The CDR3 loop spans 19 amino acids. From germline, CDR1 is MDHEN and CDR2 SYDVKM. CDR3 in amino acids: CASSLGAGGRVKSGAEAFF. The CDR3 DNA reads as TGTGCCAGCAGTTTGGGGGCAGGGGGCAGGGTCAAAAGTGGAGCTGAAGCTTTCTTT.

The chain carries TRBV19 and TRBJ2-3; unclear D gene. V lost 4 bases to trimming and J lost 0 bases, with 5 bases between them. The CDR3 has 13 residues. Germline assignment: CDR1 LNHDA and CDR2 SQIVND (reference sequence). CDR3 sequence reads: CASSKLSTDTQYF. Written as DNA, the CDR3 is TGTGCCAGTAGTAAGCTCAGCACAGATACGCAGTATTTT.

This clone was seen more than once but under ten times. The same CDR3 can be traced to other DNA sequences in this sample. V usage is TRBV27 and J usage is TRBJ1-5; no firm D call. Germline-derived CDR1 and CDR2 are MNHEY and SMNVEV (reference sequence). V dropped 2 bases and J dropped 5 bases, with 7 bases sitting between them. This CDR3 is built from 13 residues. Written as DNA, the CDR3 is TGTGCCAGCAGTTTAACGGGAGATCAGCCCCAGCATTTT. It codes for CASSLTGDQPQHF.

This chain joins TRBV3-1 (or the pseudogene TRBV3-2) and TRBJ1-2; 8 nucleotides line up with TRBD1. Germline CDR1 and CDR2: LGHDT and YNNKEL (reference sequence). CDR3 length: 12 amino acids. J was trimmed by 10 bases and V by 3 bases; bases with no gene match: 4. In DNA, the CDR3 is TGTGCCAGCAGCCATGGGACAGGCGACTACACCTTC. This sequence encodes CASSHGTGDYTF.

The V call is TRBV6-5, the J call TRBJ2-1; 11 nucleotides agree with TRBD2. The CDR3 contains 15 residues. Germline V gene sequence: CDR1 MNHEY, CDR2 SVGAGI. Losses at the gene ends were 5 bases for V and 7 bases for J; bases not matched to a gene: 7. The CDR3 nucleotides read TGTGCCAGCAGTCGGTTTAGCGGGGGGGCAAATGAGCAGTTCTTC. This encodes CASSRFSGGANEQFF.

This chain connects TRBV7-9 to TRBJ2-7, with 10 bases lining up with TRBD1. The CDR3 has 14 amino acids. Germline V CDR1 and CDR2: SEHNR, FQNEAQ (reference sequence). The junction had 2 bases not matched to a gene; V was cut back by 3 bases and J by 3 bases. The CDR3 nucleotides are TGTGCCAGCAGCTTGTGGGACAGGGGCTACGAGCAGTACTTC. This translates into CASSLWDRGYEQYF.

This sequence joins TRBV5-8 and TRBJ2-1; 14 bases are shared with TRBD2. V lost 3 bases and J lost 4; bases outside the gene matches: 3. Germline V lookup: CDR1 SGHTS, CDR2 YDEGEE. The CDR3 sequence is 16 residues long. CDR3 sequence (DNA): TGTGCCAGCAGCTCGGGGACTAGCGGGAGTTACAATGAGCAGTTCTTC. Encoded protein: CASSSGTSGSYNEQFF. The full variable domain, with the rest looked up from reference TRBV5-8 and TRBJ2-1, is EAGVTQSPTHLIKTRGQQATLRCSPISGHTSVYWYQQALGLGLQFLLWYDEGEERNRGNFPPRFSGRQFPNYSSELNVNALELEDSALYLCASSSGTSGSYNEQFFGPGTRLTVL.

The chain is built from TRBV4-1 and TRBJ2-7; 14 nucleotides align to TRBD2. V gave up 3 bases and J gave up 3 bases; unmatched junction bases: 7. The CDR3 is made up of 17 amino acids. Germline V CDR1 and CDR2: MGHRA, YSYEKL. The CDR3 DNA is TGCGCCAGCAGCCATGGACTAGCGGGAGGTCCCCTCTACGAGCAGTACTTC. Translation: CASSHGLAGGPLYEQYF.

J is TRBJ2-7 and V is TRBV10-3; 8 positions agree with TRBD2. The ends lost 8 bases at V and 4 bases at J; junction bases unmatched: 10. This CDR3 is 14 amino acids long. Per germline, CDR1 ENHRY and CDR2 SYGVKD. The CDR3 nucleotides read TGTGCCATCGGCGGAGCGGGAGCCATTTACGAGCAGTACTTC. Encoded protein: CAIGGAGAIYEQYF.

The chain combines TRBV18 with TRBJ1-6; 8 nucleotides match TRBD1. The germline V gene has CDR1 KGHSH and CDR2 LQKENI. CDR3 length: 15 residues. J gave up 11 bases and V 3 bases, and 9 bases lay outside the gene matches. The CDR3 nucleotides are TGTGCCAGCTCACCTAGCCCAGGACAGGGAACACCCCTCCACTTT. Translated: CASSPSPGQGTPLHF.

CDR3 region: CSVAIGGVGETQYF. The DNA of the CDR3 is TGCAGCGTTGCTATCGGGGGAGTGGGAGAGACCCAGTACTTC. V and J are TRBV29-1 and TRBJ2-5, with a possible D match to TRBD2 (6 bases). The CDR3 has 14 amino acids. Trimming cost V 4 bases and J 4 bases, with 16 bases left between them. Looked up from germline, CDR1 is SQVTM and CDR2 is ANQGSEA.

The chain employs TRBV27 and TRBJ2-1, with 9 bases identical to TRBD1. This CDR3 region has 15 residues. Per germline, CDR1 MNHEY and CDR2 SMNVEV (reference sequence). V lost 6 bases to trimming and J lost 5 bases; unmatched junction nucleotides: 8. CDR3 residues: CASRGGGTGNNEQFF. The CDR3 coding sequence is TGTGCCAGCAGGGGGGGCGGGACAGGGAACAATGAGCAGTTCTTC.

The J gene is TRBJ2-1, the V gene TRBV4-1, with 11 bases that match TRBD2. The CDR3 is 17 residues long. The germline CDR1 and CDR2 sequences are MGHRA and YSYEKL. The V and J ends lost 2 bases and 4 bases, in that order; junction bases with no gene match: 7. CDR3: CASSQYGASGRYNEQFF. Here the CDR3 DNA reads TGCGCCAGCAGCCAATATGGAGCTAGCGGGAGGTACAATGAGCAGTTCTTC.

This clone was seen only once. V usage is TRBV7-8 and J usage is TRBJ1-1; 9 bases map to TRBD1. There are 15 residues in the CDR3. V was pared by 2 bases and J by 1 base, with 2 bases of the junction left unmatched. Germline V gives CDR1 SGHVS, CDR2 FQNEAQ. The CDR3 DNA reads TGTGCCAGCAGCTTACAGGGACAGGGGAACACTGAAGCTTTCTTT. This encodes CASSLQGQGNTEAFF. The variable domain in full, completed from reference TRBV7-8 and TRBJ1-1, reads GAGVSQSPRYKVAKRGQDVALRCDPISGHVSLFWYQQALGQGPEFLTYFQNEAQLDKSGLPSDRFFAERPEGSVSTLKIQRTQQEDSAVYLCASSLQGQGNTEAFFGQGTRLTVV.

This sequence joins TRBV29-1 and TRBJ1-4; TRBD1 might be the D (5 bases). The CDR3 is 15 amino acids. The V and J ends lost 1 base and 0 bases respectively, with 9 bases between them. CDR1 is SQVTM, CDR2 ANQGSEA, per germline. CDR3 residues: CSVEAWGATNEKLFF. Written as DNA, the CDR3 is TGCAGCGTTGAAGCTTGGGGGGCAACTAATGAAAAACTGTTTTTT.

The chain employs TRBV28 and TRBJ2-1; possible D gene TRBD2, 7 bases. V dropped 1 base and J dropped 4 bases, with 14 bases sitting between them. The CDR3 runs 16 residues. CDR1 MDHEN and CDR2 SYDVKM come from the germline V gene. CDR3: CASSLSGAGTYNEQFF. CDR3 coding DNA: TGTGCCAGCAGTTTATCGGGAGCGGGGACATACAATGAGCAGTTCTTC.

The V call is TRBV29-1, the J call TRBJ2-1; tentative D call: TRBD1 (5 bases). Between the trimmed V and J ends, which lost 7 bases and 4 bases, there was a span of 8 bases. The CDR3 totals 11 residues. Germline CDR1 SQVTM, CDR2 ANQGSEA. CDR3 sequence (DNA): TGCAGCGATCGACAGTACAATGAGCAGTTCTTC. Translating it yields CSDRQYNEQFF.

The chain uses TRBV9 and TRBJ2-3, with 8 bases aligning to TRBD2. V was pared by 7 bases and J by 2 bases, with 12 bases of the junction left unmatched. The CDR3 is 16 residues long. The germline gives CDR1 SGDLS, CDR2 YYNGEE. For the CDR3, the DNA is TGTGCCAGCGGCTCCGTGGGCGGGGGGATCACAGATACGCAGTATTTT. It specifies CASGSVGGGITDTQYF.

The chain combines TRBV24-1 with TRBJ2-7; 8 nucleotides agree with TRBD1. This CDR3 comprises 14 residues. The germline V gene encodes CDR1 KGHDR and CDR2 SFDVKD. The V segment lost 3 bases and the J segment 2 bases; nucleotides outside the gene matches: 2. The CDR3 region has the DNA TGTGCCACCAGTGATCGGGACAGGACCTACGAGCAGTACTTC. It specifies CATSDRDRTYEQYF.

This sequence joins TRBV7-8 and TRBJ2-1, with no clear D. There are 14 residues in the CDR3. Germline assignment: CDR1 SGHVS and CDR2 FQNEAQ. Trimming left V 4 bases short and J 0 bases short, with 7 bases between. The CDR3 DNA follows: TGTGCCAGCAGCTCGCTGAGCTCCTACAATGAGCAGTTCTTC. It codes for CASSSLSSYNEQFF.

This chain uses TRBV7-8 with TRBJ1-1, with D possibly matching TRBD1 (6 bases). V lost 7 bases to trimming and J lost 0 bases, with 18 bases between them. CDR3 length: 16 residues. Germline V gene sequence: CDR1 SGHVS, CDR2 FQNEAQ. CDR3 DNA sequence: TGTGCCAGCACCCGGGGAGCAGGGGCAATGAACACTGAAGCTTTCTTT. Translation: CASTRGAGAMNTEAFF.

V and J are TRBV4-1 and TRBJ1-6; no firm D call. Germline V gene lookup returns CDR1 MGHRA and CDR2 YSYEKL. The length of the CDR3 is 16 residues. With 1 base removed from V and 8 bases from J, the gap between germline ends came to 15 bases. This chain's CDR3 is CASSQAPTRGDSPLHF. The CDR3 coding sequence is TGCGCCAGCAGCCAAGCCCCGACACGGGGTGATTCACCCCTCCACTTT.

The CDR3, as DNA: TGTGCCACCAGCTTACAGGGGGCCCTCGAGCAGTACTTC. Translated: CATSLQGALEQYF. V gene TRBV15 combines with J gene TRBJ2-7; 9 bases map to TRBD1. Trimming removed 5 bases from V and 6 bases from J; junction bases left unmatched: 5. CDR1 LNHNV and CDR2 YYDKDF come from the germline V gene (reference sequence). The length of the CDR3 is 13 residues.

The chain couples TRBV6-5 to TRBJ1-6; 7 bases map to TRBD1. Germline CDR1 and CDR2: MNHEY and SVGAGI. The CDR3 consists of 14 residues. The V gene end was trimmed by 7 bases and the J gene end by 7 bases; junction bases not matched to a gene: 7. CDR3 loop: CASTPGTANSPLHF. Here the CDR3 DNA reads TGTGCCAGCACCCCCGGGACAGCGAATTCACCCCTCCACTTT.

In its sample, this clone was seen many times. The V call is TRBV25-1, the J call TRBJ2-2; D possibly corresponds to TRBD2 (6 bases). This CDR3 spans 15 amino acids. Germline V CDR1 and CDR2: MGHDK, SYGVNS. V was cut by 10 bases and J by 4 bases, with 19 bases left in between. The CDR3 DNA reads TGTGCCACTACGCCCGGGACTTCACCCACCGGGGAGCTGTTTTTT. Translated, it gives CATTPGTSPTGELFF. Full variable domain (outside the CDR3, taken from reference TRBV25-1 and TRBJ2-2): EADIYQTPRYLVIGTGKKITLECSQTMGHDKMYWYQQDPGMELHLIHYSYGVNSTEKGDLSSESTVSRIRTEHFPLTLESARPSHTSQYLCATTPGTSPTGELFFGEGSRLTVL.

The CDR3 loop reads CASSQGGEQYF. CDR3 nucleotide sequence: TGCGCCAGCAGTCAGGGCGGCGAGCAGTACTTC. The chain joins TRBV5-1 to TRBJ2-7; possibly TRBD1 for D (5 bases). The CDR3 is made up of 11 amino acids. V dropped 5 bases and J dropped 6 bases, with 9 bases sitting between them. In germline, CDR1 is SGHRS, CDR2 YFSETQ.